What follows is one T cell receptor gamma chain and its context. The antigen remains unidentified. Other DNA sequences from this sample encode an identical CDR3 as well. The V gene's germline CDR1 is EGSNGY and CDR2 YDSYNSKV. The CDR3 contains 11 residues. V lost 0 bases to trimming and J lost 10 bases; unmatched junction nucleotides: 3. This entry is derived from a study of Vδ1+ human thymocytes. Study-wide results and limits: Thymic delta-chain repertoires held around 20% Vdelta2 sequences and few Vdelta3, despite high sort purity. In the thymus, TRG and TRD repertoires looked highly polyclonal with Gaussian CDR3 lengths.

The template was reverse-transcribed extracted RNA. CDR3 amplicons came from multiplex PCR with pooled V-gene forward and constant-region reverse primers. TCRdb redid the clone calls on the multiplex PCR reads with CATT. Here the sample spans tens of thousands of gamma-chain clones, roughly 20% being singletons. The J gene is TRGJ1 or TRGJ2, the V gene TRGV2. Sequenced: Vdelta1+ gamma-delta thymocytes from the thymus. As for subset: FACS-sorted CD3+ TCRalphabeta- TCRVdelta1+ TCRVdelta2- thymocytes. This TCR derives from a boy under three years old who had congenital heart surgery. DNA for the CDR3: TGTGCCACCTGGGACGGGCCCAAGAAACTCTTT. Its translation: CATWDGPKKLF.